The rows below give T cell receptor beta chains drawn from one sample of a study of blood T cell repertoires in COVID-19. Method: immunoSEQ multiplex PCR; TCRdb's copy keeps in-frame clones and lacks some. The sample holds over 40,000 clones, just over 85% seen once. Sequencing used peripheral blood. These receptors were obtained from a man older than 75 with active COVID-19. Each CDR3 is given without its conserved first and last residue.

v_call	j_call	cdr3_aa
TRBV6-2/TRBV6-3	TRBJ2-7	ASSYGTGNEQY
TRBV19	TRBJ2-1	ASSYGLAGLLNEQF
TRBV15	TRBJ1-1	ATSRLSGGMNTEAF
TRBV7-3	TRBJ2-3	ASSLTWSSEDTQY
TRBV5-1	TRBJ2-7	ASKSNRDRSYEQY
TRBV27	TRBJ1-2	ASSFLTGGQSGYT
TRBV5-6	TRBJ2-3	ASSLSTGLAGEGGTQY
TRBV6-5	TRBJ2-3	ASREGLARDTQY
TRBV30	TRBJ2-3	AWSGIAGVSRLTDTQY
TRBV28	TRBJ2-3	ASSLPNGGADTQY
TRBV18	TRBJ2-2	ASSRGTSVRITGELF
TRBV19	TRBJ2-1	ASKSQVNEQF
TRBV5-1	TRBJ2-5	ASSLGTEETQY
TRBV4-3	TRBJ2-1	ASSQDMSRAYNEQF
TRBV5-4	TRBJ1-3	ASSLIGTVGSGNTIY
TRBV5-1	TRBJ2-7	ASSLNLGVPYGQY
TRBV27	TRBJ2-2	ASRGWGGTGELF
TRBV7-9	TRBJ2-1	ASSPAVAGGLSSYNEQF
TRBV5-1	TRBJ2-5	ASSFQGRDQETQY
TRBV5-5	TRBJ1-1	ASSFRDRGVGGTEAF
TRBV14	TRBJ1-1	ASSSGLQIAF
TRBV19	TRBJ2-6	ASSVQGTGANVLT
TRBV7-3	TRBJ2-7	ASSLARGGSYEQY
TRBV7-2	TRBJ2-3	ASSNSGTSGTDTQY
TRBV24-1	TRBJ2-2	ATSVTGGIAGELF
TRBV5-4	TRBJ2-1	ASSTSGRPHNEQF
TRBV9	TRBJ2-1	ASSPQGLAALWQF
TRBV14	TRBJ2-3	ASSPRQGTDTQY
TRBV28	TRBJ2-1	ASSDRVNEQF
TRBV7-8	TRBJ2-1	ASSPGTVPRNEQF
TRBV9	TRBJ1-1	ASNQGNTEAF
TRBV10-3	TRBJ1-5	ATRRGQGAGQPQH
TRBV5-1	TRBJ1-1	ASSYPGTANTEAF
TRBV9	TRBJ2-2	ASSVEVGPAELF
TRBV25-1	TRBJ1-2	ASSEQISYGYT
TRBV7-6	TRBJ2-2	ASSSHRGMNTGELF
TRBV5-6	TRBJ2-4	ASSFSAGGAKNIQY
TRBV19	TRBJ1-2	ASSMYTGTGGQGYT
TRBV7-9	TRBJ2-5	ASSPDLTEETQY
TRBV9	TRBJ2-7	ASSVAPGDSYEQY
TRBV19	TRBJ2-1	ASDQGATRMTVLRSYNEQF
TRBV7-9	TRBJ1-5	ASGAGTNQPQH